The 4 T cell receptor beta chains below were found in one sample sequenced in a study of blood T cell repertoires in COVID-19 (TCRdb year 2020). Library preparation used the immunoSEQ multiplex PCR assay. This immuneACCESS table, as held by TCRdb, lists in-frame sequences with V and J called but not all clones. Of the missing ones, under half trace to an unresolved V gene in checked studies; the others have no known cause. The sample records about 400,000 clones, approximately 86% of which are singletons. In total, the top ten clones hold around 1.9% of the sample. The specimen was PBMCs or T cells enriched from blood (not recorded which). The receptors shown here come from a woman aged 40 to 50 with acute COVID-19.

The chain joins TRBV14 to TRBJ1-2; D possibly corresponds to TRBD1 (5 bases). Germline values: CDR1 SGHDN, CDR2 FVKESK. This CDR3 region has 12 residues. The ends were cut back, 4 bases at V and 8 bases at J, with 11 bases in the middle. CDR3 sequence (DNA): TGTGCCAGCAGCCCAGGGTCCTACGGCTACACCTTC. Translated: CASSPGSYGYTF.

This clone was seen only a few times. DNA of the CDR3: TGCGCCAGCAGCCCCACGGGGGATGCCTATGGCTACACCTTC. Translation: CASSPTGDAYGYTF. This chain links TRBV5-1 with TRBJ1-2, with D perhaps TRBD1 (5 bases). This CDR3 is built from 14 residues. CDR1 and CDR2 (germline): SGHRS, YFSETQ. With 4 bases removed from V and 4 bases from J, the gap between germline ends came to 14 bases.

This chain joins TRBV7-9 and TRBJ1-5, with D possibly matching TRBD1 (6 bases). Germline CDR1 is SEHNR and CDR2 is FQNEAQ (reference sequence). Trimming pared 1 base from V and 0 bases from J, leaving 16 bases between. The CDR3 is 18 amino acids. CDR3 nucleotide sequence: TGTGCCAGCAGCTTAGATCTACGGGACACCCATAGCAATCAGCCCCAGCATTTT. Its translation is CASSLDLRDTHSNQPQHF. The full variable domain, its missing parts supplied by reference TRBV7-9 and TRBJ1-5, is DTGVSQNPRHKITKRGQNVTFRCDPISEHNRLYWYRQTLGQGPEFLTYFQNEAQLEKSRLLSDRFSAERPKGSFSTLEIQRTEQGDSAMYLCASSLDLRDTHSNQPQHFGDGTRLSIL.

The count of this clone is one. The genes are TRBV24-1 and TRBJ1-2, with 8 bases matching TRBD1. Germline CDR1 is KGHDR and CDR2 is SFDVKD. The junction had 2 bases not matched to a gene; V was cut back by 2 bases and J by 4 bases. The CDR3 contains 14 residues. The CDR3 DNA follows: TGTGCCACCAGTGATTGGACAGGGAGCTATGGCTACACCTTC. It codes for CATSDWTGSYGYTF.